Below, 24 T cell receptor beta chains from the same sample are listed, as sequenced in a study of CD8+ T cells in alopecia areata. Specified treatment: oral pan-JAK inhibitor, 5-10 mg twice daily. cDNA serving as the sequencing template came from extracted, reverse transcribed RNA. Method: immunoSEQ multiplex PCR; TCRdb's copy keeps in-frame clones and lacks some. Of some 130,000 clones in the sample, roughly 52% are singletons; the top ten hold around 15%. Sequences were derived from CD8+ T cells sorted from blood, sampled at week 4, from a patient treated with tofacitinib. Receptors were obtained from a human donor with alopecia areata.

J is TRBJ2-2 and V is TRBV12-5; the D is unclear. This CDR3 is built from 12 residues. V was clipped by 0 bases and J by 10 bases, with 6 bases between them. Germline-derived CDR1 and CDR2 are LGHNT and FRNRAP. The CDR3 region has the DNA TGTGCTAGTGGTTTGGTCAAAACGGAGCTGTTTTTT. Its protein product is CASGLVKTELFF.

V and J are TRBV4-3 and TRBJ2-2; 9 bases agree with TRBD2. CDR1 is LGHNA, CDR2 YSLEER, per germline. The CDR3 has 18 amino acids. J lost 6 bases, V lost 2 bases, and 13 bases had no gene match. As DNA, the CDR3 is TGCGCCAGCAGCCAACTTCGACTAGCGGTGACCACCTCCGGGGAGCTGTTTTTT. Amino acids: CASSQLRLAVTTSGELFF.

Regarding this clone: This CDR3 is also generated by other DNA sequences in the sample. The rearrangement uses TRBV6-5 and TRBJ2-7; no clear D. V dropped 0 bases and J dropped 3 bases, with 6 bases sitting between them. Looked up from germline, CDR1 is MNHEY and CDR2 is SVGAGI. The CDR3 extends over 13 amino acids. CDR3 nucleotides: TGTGCCAGCAGTTACTCGAGTAGCTACGAGCAGTACTTC. It translates to CASSYSSSYEQYF.

This chain links TRBV5-4 with TRBJ1-1; D not resolved. CDR1 and CDR2 (germline): SGHNT, YYREEE (reference sequence). Trimming cost V 3 bases and J 4 bases, with 7 bases left between them. The CDR3 has 12 residues. The CDR3 nucleotides are TGTGCCAGCAGCTCGTCTGCCACTGAAGCTTTCTTT. It yields the protein CASSSSATEAFF. The full variable domain, its missing parts supplied by reference TRBV5-4 and TRBJ1-1, is ETGVTQSPTHLIKTRGQQVTLRCSSQSGHNTVSWYQQALGQGPQFIFQYYREEENGRGNFPPRFSGLQFPNYSSELNVNALELDDSALYLCASSSSATEAFFGQGTRLTVV.

This chain uses TRBV29-1 with TRBJ2-1; D unclear. V was clipped by 6 bases and J by 0 bases, with 6 bases between them. This CDR3 is built from 12 residues. Germline V gene lookup returns CDR1 SQVTM and CDR2 ANQGSEA. The CDR3 protein is CSVAASYNEQFF. The CDR3 DNA sequence: TGCAGCGTCGCGGCCTCCTACAATGAGCAGTTCTTC.

This chain links TRBV13 with TRBJ2-1; TRBD2 might be the D (5 bases). V dropped 1 base and J dropped 8 bases, with 9 bases sitting between them. CDR3 length equals 13 residues. Per germline, CDR1 PRHDT and CDR2 FYEKMQ (reference sequence). CDR3 nucleotides: TGTGCCAGCAGCTTAGCCGGGATAGATGAGCAGTTCTTC. This encodes CASSLAGIDEQFF.

This clone occurred a few times. The CDR3 sequence: CATSTGGQQPQHF. CDR3 DNA sequence: TGTGCCACCAGCACAGGGGGCCAACAGCCCCAGCATTTT. V usage is TRBV15 and J usage is TRBJ1-5; 8 bases are a match to TRBD1. Germline V lookup: CDR1 LNHNV, CDR2 YYDKDF (reference sequence). The CDR3 sequence is 13 residues long. After removal of 4 bases from V and 7 bases from J, the junction contained 3 bases not matched to a gene.

There are a few counts of this clone. This chain connects TRBV5-5 to TRBJ1-2; D is uncertain. The CDR3 loop spans 11 amino acids. In germline, CDR1 is SGHKS, CDR2 YYEKEE (reference sequence). V lost 4 bases to trimming and J lost 8 bases, with 9 bases between them. Written as DNA, the CDR3 is TGTGCCAGCAGCCCTAGTTGGGGCTACACCTTC. Its translation is CASSPSWGYTF.

The chain employs TRBV4-1 and TRBJ2-5, with unresolved D. The CDR3 loop spans 13 amino acids. V was shortened by 8 bases and J by 2 bases, with 12 bases between the two germline ends. Germline CDR1 is MGHRA and CDR2 is YSYEKL. The CDR3 bases are TGCGCCAGCGGAGACCCCCTTCAAGAGACCCAGTACTTC. Its translation is CASGDPLQETQYF.

The CDR3 reads CASSPTGNYEQYF. The CDR3, as DNA: TGCGCCAGCAGCCCTACAGGGAACTACGAGCAGTACTTC. The rearrangement joins TRBV4-1 to TRBJ2-7, with D tentatively TRBD1 (6 bases). CDR1 is MGHRA and CDR2 is YSYEKL in the germline V gene. The CDR3 sequence is 13 residues long. The V end lost 4 bases, the J end lost 3 bases, and 10 bases lay between the germline ends.

The chain combines TRBV29-1 with TRBJ2-2; D is undetermined. The V gene's germline CDR1 is SQVTM and CDR2 ANQGSEA. Trimming took off 4 bases at V and 1 base at J, with 7 bases between the two ends. This CDR3 contains 13 residues. This CDR3 is CSVVSVNTGELFF. The CDR3, as DNA: TGCAGCGTTGTCTCCGTGAACACCGGGGAGCTGTTTTTT.

V usage is TRBV13 and J usage is TRBJ1-1; D ambiguous. The CDR3 is 12 residues long. The V end was cut by 5 bases, the J end by 1 base, with 5 bases between. The germline V gene has CDR1 PRHDT and CDR2 FYEKMQ (reference sequence). The CDR3 DNA reads TGTGCCAGCAGCGCCCAGAACACTGAAGCTTTCTTT. This encodes CASSAQNTEAFF.

This clone was found a few times. The chain employs TRBV5-5 and TRBJ1-4; D gene uncertain. This CDR3 comprises 16 residues. Germline loops: CDR1 SGHKS, CDR2 YYEKEE (reference sequence). The germline V and J ends were trimmed by 2 bases and 7 bases, with 18 bases remaining between them. DNA of the CDR3: TGTGCCAGCAGCTTAAACAAGGCTGTGGGAGGTGAAAAACTGTTTTTT. Its protein product is CASSLNKAVGGEKLFF.

The chain employs TRBV7-9 and TRBJ1-2; D not certain. V was shortened by 5 bases and J by 8 bases, with 9 bases between the two germline ends. The length of the CDR3 is 11 residues. The germline gives CDR1 SEHNR, CDR2 FQNEAQ (reference sequence). CDR3 DNA sequence: TGTGCCAGCAGCCTCAATGCCGGCTACACCTTC. Amino acids: CASSLNAGYTF.

This chain joins TRBV2 and TRBJ2-5; 7 positions match TRBD1. The V gene end was trimmed by 6 bases and the J gene end by 1 base; junction bases not matched to a gene: 20. Germline loops: CDR1 SNHLY, CDR2 FYNNEI. CDR3 size: 19 residues. CDR3 nucleotides: TGTGCCAGCAGCCAAGCCCCCTTACCGGGACAGATACTCCAAGAGACCCAGTACTTC. Its protein product is CASSQAPLPGQILQETQYF.

This clone has a handful of counts. A far larger clone is a single base away, which makes a read error likely. Other DNA sequences of this sample code for an identical CDR3. J is TRBJ1-2 and V is TRBV7-9; D is ambiguous. The CDR3 sequence is 15 residues long. CDR1 is SEHNR and CDR2 is FQNEAQ in the germline V gene (reference sequence). V was clipped by 5 bases and J by 4 bases, with 17 bases between them. The DNA of the CDR3 is TGTGCCAGCAGCCAAGATAGGGCCAGCGGCTATGGCTACACCTTC. Its protein is CASSQDRASGYGYTF.

This clone was detected a few times. The sample carries other DNA sequences with the same CDR3. The chain employs TRBV30 and TRBJ1-5; D is uncertain. Trimming took 5 bases from V and 0 from J, leaving 11 bases between them. Per the germline V gene, CDR1 is GTSNPN and CDR2 is SVGIG (reference sequence). CDR3 size: 14 residues. CDR3 sequence reads: CAWGQENSNQPQHF. The CDR3 DNA follows: TGTGCCTGGGGCCAAGAAAATAGCAATCAGCCCCAGCATTTT.

The V gene is TRBV6-5, the J gene TRBJ2-7; 8 bases map to TRBD1. This CDR3 comprises 15 residues. In germline, CDR1 is MNHEY, CDR2 SVGAGI. The ends lost 0 bases at V and 4 bases at J; junction bases unmatched: 5. CDR3 DNA: TGTGCCAGCAGTTACTCTGACAGGGGATCTTACGAGCAGTACTTC. The encoded protein is CASSYSDRGSYEQYF.

The V and J genes are TRBV4-2 and TRBJ1-2; 7 nucleotides align to TRBD1. The CDR3 contains 12 residues. Germline V CDR1 and CDR2: LGHNA, YNFKEQ. J gave up 7 bases and V 6 bases, and 5 bases lay outside the gene matches. The CDR3 sequence is CASSWDSGGYTF. In nucleotides, the CDR3 is TGTGCCAGCAGTTGGGACAGTGGTGGCTACACCTTC.

This clone has just one count. The chain is built from TRBV5-6 and TRBJ2-5; 8 positions agree with TRBD1. Germline values: CDR1 SGHDT, CDR2 YYEEEE. The V gene end was trimmed by 4 bases and the J gene end by 7 bases; junction bases not matched to a gene: 9. This CDR3 comprises 14 residues. The CDR3 bases are TGTGCCAGCAGCATACGGACAGGGTTAGGGACCCAGTACTTC. Translation gives CASSIRTGLGTQYF.

Turning to this clone: Other DNA sequences in this specimen translate into the identical CDR3. The chain links TRBV27 to TRBJ2-7; 9 nucleotides line up with TRBD1. Germline values: CDR1 MNHEY, CDR2 SMNVEV (reference sequence). The CDR3 is 14 amino acids. V lost 2 bases to trimming and J lost 3 bases; unmatched junction nucleotides: 2. CDR3 nucleotide sequence: TGTGCCAGCAGTTTAGGGACAGGGATCTACGAGCAGTACTTC. This sequence encodes CASSLGTGIYEQYF.

A note on this clone: The sample contains more than one DNA sequence encoding this CDR3. This rearrangement joins TRBV9 to TRBJ2-7; D gene ambiguous. V lost 0 bases to trimming and J lost 0 bases, with 7 bases between them. CDR3 length equals 14 residues. The V gene's germline CDR1 is SGDLS and CDR2 YYNGEE. CDR3 nucleotides: TGTGCCAGCAGCGTAGGTGGGTCCTCCTACGAGCAGTACTTC. Amino acids: CASSVGGSSYEQYF.

Turning to this clone: This sample includes further DNA sequences coding for the same CDR3. The CDR3 DNA follows: TGTGCCAGCAGCTTAGGAGGTTACGAGCAGTACTTC. Amino acid sequence: CASSLGGYEQYF. V gene TRBV13 combines with J gene TRBJ2-7; D unresolved. Germline CDR1 reads PRHDT; CDR2 reads FYEKMQ (reference sequence). V was clipped by 0 bases and J by 4 bases, with 4 bases between them. The CDR3 is 12 amino acids.

This chain's CDR3 is CASSTSGTGRYEQFF. The CDR3 DNA follows: TGTGCCAGCAGCACATCCGGGACAGGGCGGTATGAGCAGTTCTTC. This chain connects TRBV7-9 to TRBJ2-1; 9 bases align to TRBD1. The CDR3 is made up of 15 amino acids. J gave up 8 bases and V 5 bases, and 10 bases lay outside the gene matches. Germline CDR1 SEHNR, CDR2 FQNEAQ (reference sequence).